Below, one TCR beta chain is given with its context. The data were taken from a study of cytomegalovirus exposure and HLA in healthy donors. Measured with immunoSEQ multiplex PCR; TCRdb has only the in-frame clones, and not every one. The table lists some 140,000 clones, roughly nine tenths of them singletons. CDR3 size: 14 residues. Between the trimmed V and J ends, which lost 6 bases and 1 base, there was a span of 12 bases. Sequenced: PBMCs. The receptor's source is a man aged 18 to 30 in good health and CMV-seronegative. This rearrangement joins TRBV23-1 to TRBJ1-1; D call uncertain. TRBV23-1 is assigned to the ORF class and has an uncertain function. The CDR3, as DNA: TGCGCCAGCAGCCGGAGAATAAAGAACACTGAAGCTTTCTTT. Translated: CASSRRIKNTEAFF.